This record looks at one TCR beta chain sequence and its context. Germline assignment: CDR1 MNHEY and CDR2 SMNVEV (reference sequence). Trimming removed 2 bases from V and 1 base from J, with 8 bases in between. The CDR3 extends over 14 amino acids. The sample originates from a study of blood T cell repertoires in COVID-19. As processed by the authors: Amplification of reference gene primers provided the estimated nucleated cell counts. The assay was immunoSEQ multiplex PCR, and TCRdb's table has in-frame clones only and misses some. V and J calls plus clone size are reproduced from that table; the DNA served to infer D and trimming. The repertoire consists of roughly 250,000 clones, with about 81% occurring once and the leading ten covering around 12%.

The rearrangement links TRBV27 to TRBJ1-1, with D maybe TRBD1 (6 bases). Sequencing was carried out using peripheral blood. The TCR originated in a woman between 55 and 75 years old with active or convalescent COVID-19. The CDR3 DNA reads TGTGCCAGCAGTTTACAGGGGTGGAACACTGAAGCTTTCTTT. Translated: CASSLQGWNTEAFF.